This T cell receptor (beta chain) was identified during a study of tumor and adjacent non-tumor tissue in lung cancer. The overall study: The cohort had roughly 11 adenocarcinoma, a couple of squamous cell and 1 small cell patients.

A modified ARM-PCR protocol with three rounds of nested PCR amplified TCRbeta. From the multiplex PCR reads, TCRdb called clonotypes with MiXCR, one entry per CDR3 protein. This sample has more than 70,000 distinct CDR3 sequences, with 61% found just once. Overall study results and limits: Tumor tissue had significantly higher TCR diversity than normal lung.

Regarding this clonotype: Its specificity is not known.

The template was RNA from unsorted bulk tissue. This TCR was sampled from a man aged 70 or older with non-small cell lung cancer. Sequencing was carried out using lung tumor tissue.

DNA of the CDR3: TGTGCCAGCAGACCCCTTCGCATTCGCACAGATACGCAGTATTTT. Its protein product is CASRPLRIRTDTQYF. The V gene is TRBV12-3 or TRBV12-4, the J gene TRBJ2-3; D call uncertain. The CDR3 has 15 amino acids. Between the trimmed V and J ends, which lost 6 bases and 1 base, there was a span of 14 bases.